The 27 T cell receptor beta chains reported below all come from one sample, sequenced in a study of long-term antiretroviral therapy in people with HIV. Researchers report immunoSEQ v3.0 was run at survey level. Produced via immunoSEQ multiplex PCR; TCRdb's table is partial and in-frame only. The table includes about 28,000 clones, 78% detected once. Source: unsorted PBMCs, taken 1.5 years before starting antiretroviral therapy. These receptors all come from a man between 18 and 29 years old with HIV.

This clone showed up just once. The chain is built from TRBV28 and TRBJ2-1; possibly TRBD1 for D (6 bases). There are 14 residues in the CDR3. V lost 3 bases to trimming and J lost 7 bases, with 13 bases between them. Germline V CDR1 and CDR2: MDHEN, SYDVKM. CDR3 protein: CASSLAGGWNEQFF. CDR3 in DNA: TGTGCCAGCAGTTTGGCTGGGGGCTGGAATGAGCAGTTCTTC.

This chain links TRBV18 with TRBJ2-5; D unclear. Germline assignment: CDR1 KGHSH and CDR2 LQKENI. The CDR3 has 15 amino acids. V was clipped by 0 bases and J by 0 bases, with 8 bases between them. CDR3 in amino acids: CASSPPSEYQETQYF. The DNA for the CDR3 is TGTGCCAGCTCACCACCATCAGAGTACCAAGAGACCCAGTACTTC.

This clone appeared once. The chain recombines TRBV15 with TRBJ2-7; maybe TRBD1 (6 bases). V lost 0 bases, J lost 4 bases, and 10 bases lay in between. This CDR3 has 14 residues. Germline lookup yields CDR1 LNHNV and CDR2 YYDKDF (reference sequence). CDR3 nucleotides: TGTGCCACCAGCAGAGACCGGACAGAATACGAGCAGTACTTC. It yields the protein CATSRDRTEYEQYF.

The gene calls are TRBV19 and TRBJ1-3; TRBD1 matches 9 bases. From germline, CDR1 is LNHDA and CDR2 SQIVND (reference sequence). The CDR3 has 14 amino acids. The J segment lost 5 bases and the V segment lost 5 bases, leaving 4 bases of the junction unmatched. CDR3 DNA sequence: TGTGCCAGTAGTGTCGGACAGGGGAGAAACACCATATATTTT. It specifies CASSVGQGRNTIYF.

This chain connects TRBV30 to TRBJ1-6, with TRBD1 matching over 7 bases. Germline V gene data show CDR1 as GTSNPN and CDR2 as SVGIG (reference sequence). This CDR3 region has 13 residues. V was pared by 7 bases and J by 7 bases, with 7 bases of the junction left unmatched. The CDR3 DNA reads TGTGCCTCAACGGGACAGAGGAATTCACCCCTCCACTTT. Translated: CASTGQRNSPLHF. Combining the CDR3 with reference TRBV30 and TRBJ1-6 gives the whole variable domain SQTIHQWPATLVQPVGSPLSLECTVEGTSNPNLYWYRQAAGRGLQLLFYSVGIGQISSEVPQNLSASRPQDRQFILSSKKLLLSDSGFYLCASTGQRNSPLHFGNGTRLTVT.

CDR3 loop: CASRSWTVPAGEQYF. The CDR3 nucleotides read TGTGCCAGCAGATCCTGGACGGTCCCGGCGGGCGAGCAGTACTTC. V usage is TRBV11-2 and J usage is TRBJ2-7, with D maybe TRBD2 (5 bases). V was trimmed by 6 bases and J by 6 bases, leaving 21 bases between them. There are 15 residues in the CDR3. The V gene's germline CDR1 is SGHAT and CDR2 FQNNGV.

The CDR3 is CASSPGQGVPPGANVLTF. DNA for the CDR3: TGTGCCAGCAGCCCTGGACAGGGAGTTCCCCCTGGGGCCAACGTCCTGACTTTC. The genes are TRBV7-9 and TRBJ2-6, with 8 positions matching TRBD1. Germline V gene sequence: CDR1 SEHNR, CDR2 FQNEAQ (reference sequence). The CDR3 loop spans 18 amino acids. The junction had 11 bases not matched to a gene; V was cut back by 5 bases and J by 2 bases.

As to this clone: A read error may produce the germline difference seen at one junction end. The chain links TRBV7-2 to TRBJ2-7, with 8 positions matching TRBD2. Germline V gene sequence: CDR1 SGHTA, CDR2 FQGNSA. The CDR3 is 14 residues long. The CDR3 loop reads CASSLAGSAYEQYF. CDR3 nucleotide sequence: TGTGCCAGCAGCCTAGCGGGCAGCGCCTACGAGCAGTACTTC.

The chain joins TRBV28 to TRBJ2-7; tentatively, D is TRBD1 (6 bases). V was clipped by 3 bases and J by 0 bases, with 9 bases between them. There are 14 residues in the CDR3. CDR1 is MDHEN, CDR2 SYDVKM, per germline. The CDR3 DNA follows: TGTGCCAGCAGTTTCGGACAGAGCTCCTACGAGCAGTACTTC. This translates into CASSFGQSSYEQYF.

In its sample, this clone was seen a few times. The chain combines TRBV18 with TRBJ1-2; D unclear. The germline CDR1 and CDR2 sequences are KGHSH and LQKENI. V was pared by 6 bases and J by 2 bases, with 10 bases between. This CDR3 region has 13 residues. The CDR3, as DNA: TGTGCCAGCTCCCTCCTTGGCAACTATGGCTACACCTTC. It encodes CASSLLGNYGYTF. Using reference TRBV18 and TRBJ1-2 for the parts outside the CDR3, the full variable domain is NAGVMQNPRHLVRRRGQEARLRCSPMKGHSHVYWYRQLPEEGLKFMVYLQKENIIDESGMPKERFSAEFPKEGPSILRIQQVVRGDSAAYFCASSLLGNYGYTFGSGTRLTVV.

This clone has a handful of counts. The gene calls are TRBV13 and TRBJ1-2; 7 nucleotides match TRBD1. CDR3 length equals 16 residues. Germline V lookup: CDR1 PRHDT, CDR2 FYEKMQ (reference sequence). J was trimmed by 4 bases and V by 5 bases; bases with no gene match: 13. CDR3 DNA: TGTGCCAGCAGCCCGGCGGCGGCAGGGGGTATCTATGGCTACACCTTC. Translation gives CASSPAAAGGIYGYTF. The full variable domain, in which reference TRBV13 and TRBJ1-2 provide the parts outside the CDR3, is AAGVIQSPRHLIKEKRETATLKCYPIPRHDTVYWYQQGPGQDPQFLISFYEKMQSDKGSIPDRFSAQQFSDYHSELNMSSLELGDSALYFCASSPAAAGGIYGYTFGSGTRLTVV.

The table lists this clone with a few counts. The chain links TRBV29-1 to TRBJ2-4; tentatively, D is TRBD1 or TRBD2 (6 bases each). Per the germline V gene, CDR1 is SQVTM and CDR2 is ANQGSEA. The CDR3 runs 14 residues. The germline V and J ends were trimmed by 6 bases and 7 bases, with 19 bases remaining between them. The DNA for the CDR3 is TGCAGCGTCGGGGGCGGGGTATCAAGGAACATTCAGTACTTC. Residues: CSVGGGVSRNIQYF.

V usage is TRBV4-1 and J usage is TRBJ1-2; no reliable D call. The V and J ends lost 2 bases and 5 bases respectively, with 18 bases between them. This CDR3 contains 16 residues. CDR1 is MGHRA, CDR2 YSYEKL, per germline. CDR3 amino acids: CASSQSTRPLLYGYTF. The CDR3 DNA reads TGCGCCAGCAGCCAATCTACCCGACCTCTCCTTTATGGCTACACCTTC.

In its sample, this clone was seen a few times. V is TRBV19 and J is TRBJ1-5, with D uncertain. The ends were cut back, 6 bases at V and 5 bases at J, with 20 bases in the middle. Germline V lookup: CDR1 LNHDA, CDR2 SQIVND (reference sequence). The CDR3 spans 16 residues. The CDR3 DNA follows: TGTGCCAGTAGCCTCAGTATAGGGCGTATAGATCAGCCCCAGCATTTT. This sequence encodes CASSLSIGRIDQPQHF.

The chain recombines TRBV5-5 with TRBJ1-4; D perhaps matches TRBD1 (5 bases). Deletions cut 2 bases from V and 8 bases from J, with 19 bases between. The CDR3 contains 16 residues. Germline V lookup: CDR1 SGHKS, CDR2 YYEKEE (reference sequence). The CDR3 DNA sequence: TGTGCCAGCAGCTTACGATTACCACGCCACAGGGAAAAACTGTTTTTT. Residues: CASSLRLPRHREKLFF.

About this clone: The junction does not match germline at one end; this may be a read error. This sample also contains other DNA sequences that code for the same CDR3. The CDR3 DNA follows: TGTGCTAGCAGCTTTGGGACTGGGAATGAGCAGTTCTTC. Its translation: CASSFGTGNEQFF. The chain uses TRBV7-7 and TRBJ2-1, with a possible D match to TRBD2 (6 bases). From germline, CDR1 is SSHAT and CDR2 FNYEAQ (reference sequence). The CDR3 loop spans 13 amino acids. The complete variable domain, with remaining parts taken from reference TRBV7-7 and TRBJ2-1, reads GAGVSQSPRYKVTKRGQDVTLRCDPISSHATLYWYQQALGQGPEFLTYFNYEAQPDKSGLPSDRFSAERPEGSISTLTIQRTEQRDSAMYRCASSFGTGNEQFFGPGTRLTVL.

The genes are TRBV4-3 and TRBJ2-3; maybe TRBD1 (5 bases). V lost 4 bases and J 1 base, leaving 12 bases between the germline ends. CDR1 and CDR2 (germline): LGHNA, YSLEER. There are 15 residues in the CDR3. The CDR3 region has the DNA TGCGCCAGCAGCCTCATACCCAGGGGCACAGATACGCAGTATTTT. This codes for CASSLIPRGTDTQYF.

This chain connects TRBV6-5 to TRBJ1-5; weak D call: TRBD1 (6 bases). This CDR3 contains 15 residues. Trimming removed 0 bases at V and 6 bases at J, with 12 bases between. Germline CDR1 is MNHEY and CDR2 is SVGAGI. For the CDR3, the DNA is TGTGCCAGCAGTTACTCATGGGGGCAAGGTCAGCCCCAGCATTTT. Amino acid sequence: CASSYSWGQGQPQHF.

This clone was detected a few times. This chain connects TRBV6-1 to TRBJ2-3; 7 nucleotides agree with TRBD1. Trimming took 0 bases from V and 4 from J; bases not matched to a gene: 1. This CDR3 has 14 residues. CDR1 is MNHNS and CDR2 is SASEGT in the germline V gene. This chain's CDR3 is CASSEAQGADTQYF. The CDR3 DNA reads TGTGCCAGCAGTGAAGCGCAGGGGGCAGATACGCAGTATTTT.

V gene TRBV23-1 combines with J gene TRBJ2-5; no definite D call. TRBV23-1 is given ORF status, its function remaining uncertain. The CDR3 is 15 amino acids. The V and J ends lost 4 bases and 4 bases respectively, with 16 bases between them. The CDR3 DNA is TGCGCCAGCAGTCTTTTCAGGACGGCTGGAGAGACCCAGTACTTC. This encodes CASSLFRTAGETQYF.

V gene TRBV5-1 combines with J gene TRBJ2-2, with 10 bases matching TRBD2. This CDR3 is 17 amino acids long. V dropped 4 bases and J dropped 0; count of bases not matched to a gene: 6. From germline, CDR1 is SGHRS and CDR2 YFSETQ. The CDR3 bases are TGCGCCAGCAGCCAGGGACTAGCGAACGCGAACACCGGGGAGCTGTTTTTT. Amino acid sequence: CASSQGLANANTGELFF.

The chain combines TRBV12-1 with TRBJ1-5; TRBD1, the table's D call, lacks a check against the DNA. TRBV12-1 is noted as a pseudogene. The CDR3 is 14 amino acids. The CDR3 nucleotides read TGTGCCAGCAGCTTTGGGGCAGACAATCAGCCCCAGCATTTT. Encoded protein: CASSFGADNQPQHF.

The rearrangement uses TRBV4-1 and TRBJ2-1, with D possibly TRBD2 on 7 matching bases. CDR1 and CDR2 from the germline V gene are MGHRA and YSYEKL. The CDR3 totals 15 residues. Trimming removed 5 bases from V and 7 bases from J, with 18 bases in between. The CDR3 sequence: CASSETGGASNEQFF. CDR3 bases: TGCGCCAGCAGCGAGACGGGGGGCGCGTCGAATGAGCAGTTCTTC.

V is TRBV4-1 and J is TRBJ2-7; 7 bases map to TRBD2. The germline gives CDR1 MGHRA, CDR2 YSYEKL. The trim removed 4 bases at V and 4 bases at J, leaving 13 bases unmatched. This CDR3 has 16 residues. CDR3 sequence (DNA): TGCGCCAGCAGCCCCGGGGGGTACCTTTCTGGTTACGAGCAGTACTTC. This translates into CASSPGGYLSGYEQYF.

The rearrangement uses TRBV11-2 and TRBJ2-7; D may be TRBD2 (5 bases). Between the trimmed V and J ends, which lost 3 bases and 6 bases, there was a span of 12 bases. From germline, CDR1 is SGHAT and CDR2 FQNNGV. The CDR3 contains 13 residues. The CDR3 DNA reads TGTGCCAGCAGCTTCGGGGATAGCCGCGAGCAGTACTTC. Translated, it gives CASSFGDSREQYF.

This clone has only one observation. The chain recombines TRBV30 with TRBJ2-1; D uncertain. Trimming removed 1 base from V and 10 bases from J, with 14 bases in between. CDR3 length: 13 residues. From germline, CDR1 is GTSNPN and CDR2 SVGIG (reference sequence). The CDR3 loop is CAWSGTGLGEQFF. CDR3 nucleotide sequence: TGTGCCTGGAGTGGGACGGGCCTCGGGGAGCAGTTCTTC.

The chain recombines TRBV11-3 with TRBJ2-1; D may correspond to TRBD1 or TRBD2 (5 bases each). The CDR3 is made up of 15 amino acids. V was cut by 0 bases and J by 1 base, with 7 bases left in between. CDR1 is SGHNT, CDR2 YENEEA, per germline. CDR3 protein: CASSLDGGSYNEQFF. CDR3 sequence (DNA): TGTGCCAGCAGCTTAGATGGGGGATCCTACAATGAGCAGTTCTTC.